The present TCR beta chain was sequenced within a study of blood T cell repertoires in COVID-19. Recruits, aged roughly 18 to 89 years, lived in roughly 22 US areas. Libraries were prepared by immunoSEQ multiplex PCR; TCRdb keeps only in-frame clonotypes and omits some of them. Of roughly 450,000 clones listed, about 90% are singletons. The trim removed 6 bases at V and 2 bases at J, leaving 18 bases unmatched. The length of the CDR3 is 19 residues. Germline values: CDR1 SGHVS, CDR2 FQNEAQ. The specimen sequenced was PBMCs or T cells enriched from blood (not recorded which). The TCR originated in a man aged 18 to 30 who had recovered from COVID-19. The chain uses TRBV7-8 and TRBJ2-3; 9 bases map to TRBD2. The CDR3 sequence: CASSPSLVLAGDFTDTQYF. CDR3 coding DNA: TGTGCCAGCAGTCCTAGCTTAGTATTAGCGGGAGATTTCACAGATACGCAGTATTTT. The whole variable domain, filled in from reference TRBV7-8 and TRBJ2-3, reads GAGVSQSPRYKVAKRGQDVALRCDPISGHVSLFWYQQALGQGPEFLTYFQNEAQLDKSGLPSDRFFAERPEGSVSTLKIQRTQQEDSAVYLCASSPSLVLAGDFTDTQYFGPGTRLTVL.